The source of this T cell receptor beta chain is a study of T cell responses to AZD1222 COVID-19 vaccine. General study results and limits: The breadth and depth of Spike-specific TCRs increased once two AZD1222 doses had been given. Reports indicate that nearly half of spike-specific TCRs are directed at unmutated variant regions.

Repertoires were generated with immunoSEQ multiplex PCR, while TCRdb's copy carries only in-frame clones and drops some. This sample has about 110,000 clones, with 70% to 85% found just once. On this clone: The antigen remains unidentified.

The CDR3 covers 14 residues. V lost 3 bases, J lost 11 bases, and 19 bases lay in between. Per germline, CDR1 SNHLY and CDR2 FYNNEI. The specimen was peripheral blood, collected on day 0 of AZD1222 vaccination. The sequence was collected from an adult in good health. This sequence joins TRBV2 and TRBJ1-1; tentatively, D is TRBD1 (5 bases). The CDR3 protein is CASSEAGRRSWAFF. CDR3 coding DNA: TGTGCCAGCAGTGAGGCAGGGAGAAGGTCATGGGCTTTCTTT.